The 11 T cell receptor beta chains below were found in one sample sequenced in a study of cytomegalovirus exposure and HLA in healthy donors. The PCR ran on 60 Vbeta and 13 Jbeta primers. Some clones are missing from TCRdb's copy, which holds only in-frame ones; the method was immunoSEQ multiplex PCR. The sample yields about 120,000 clones, over 75% seen once. Sequenced input: PBMCs. The receptor set was obtained from a man younger than 45 in good health and CMV-seronegative.

The chain uses TRBV2 and TRBJ1-6; possibly TRBD1 for D (5 bases). The V gene lost 6 bases and the J gene lost 7 bases, with 13 bases spanning the gap. This CDR3 has 14 residues. Germline-derived CDR1 and CDR2 are SNHLY and FYNNEI. Here the CDR3 DNA reads TGTGCCAGCAGGGGGGGTGGAAACAATTCACCCCTCCACTTT. It codes for CASRGGGNNSPLHF.

This clone was counted a single time. V usage is TRBV21-1 and J usage is TRBJ2-7; the D call in the table, TRBD2, was not verified against the DNA. TRBV21-1 is a listed pseudogene. This CDR3 is built from 13 residues. The CDR3 spells CASSAGPIYEQYF. Written as DNA, the CDR3 is TGTGCCAGCAGCGCGGGACCGATCTACGAGCAGTACTTC.

CDR3 sequence: CASSVGLEKLFF. CDR3 nucleotide sequence: TGTGCCAGCAGTGTGGGCCTTGAAAAACTGTTTTTT. The chain joins TRBV6-5 to TRBJ1-4; D gene unclear. Germline CDR1 reads MNHEY; CDR2 reads SVGAGI. The CDR3 length is 12 residues. Trimming took off 5 bases at V and 7 bases at J, with 8 bases between the two ends.

This chain uses TRBV9 with TRBJ1-1, with 9 bases matching TRBD1. This CDR3 is 16 amino acids long. V was pared by 2 bases and J by 0 bases, with 5 bases of the junction left unmatched. The germline CDR1 and CDR2 sequences are SGDLS and YYNGEE. In DNA form, the CDR3 reads TGTGCCAGCAGCGTGCTACAGGGGGCCCTGAACACTGAAGCTTTCTTT. Translating gives CASSVLQGALNTEAFF.

This chain links TRBV5-6 with TRBJ1-1; D gene uncertain. The CDR3 covers 13 residues. Trimming shortened V by 2 bases and J by 3 bases, and 8 bases separated the two germline ends. Germline loops: CDR1 SGHDT, CDR2 YYEEEE. CDR3 protein: CASSFGLYTEAFF. CDR3 sequence (DNA): TGTGCCAGCAGCTTTGGGCTTTACACTGAAGCTTTCTTT.

The rearrangement uses TRBV29-1 and TRBJ2-1, with 7 bases matching TRBD1. The CDR3 has 11 residues. Germline CDR1 SQVTM, CDR2 ANQGSEA. Trimming cost V 5 bases and J 7 bases; bases outside gene matches: 2. CDR3 sequence: CSVQQGNEQFF. CDR3 bases: TGCAGCGTTCAACAGGGGAATGAGCAGTTCTTC.

The gene calls are TRBV25-1 and TRBJ2-7; 7 positions agree with TRBD1. Germline CDR1 is MGHDK and CDR2 is SYGVNS. Unmatched junction bases numbered 6, after V lost 5 bases and J lost 2 bases. CDR3 length: 14 residues. CDR3 nucleotides: TGTGCCAGCAGTAAGACAGGGATTGCCTACGAGCAGTACTTC. The encoded protein is CASSKTGIAYEQYF.

The table lists this clone with a count of one. The V gene is TRBV30, the J gene TRBJ2-1; D is perhaps TRBD1 (5 bases). V gave up 1 base and J gave up 4 bases, with 8 bases separating them. This CDR3 has 13 amino acids. Germline-derived CDR1 and CDR2 are GTSNPN and SVGIG (reference sequence). The CDR3 reads CAWSEGAYNEQFF. The CDR3 DNA follows: TGTGCCTGGAGTGAAGGGGCTTACAATGAGCAGTTCTTC. Looking up the rest from reference TRBV30 and TRBJ2-1 gives the full variable domain: SQTIHQWPATLVQPVGSPLSLECTVEGTSNPNLYWYRQAAGRGLQLLFYSVGIGQISSEVPQNLSASRPQDRQFILSSKKLLLSDSGFYLCAWSEGAYNEQFFGPGTRLTVL.

This clone was seen only a few times. V is TRBV5-1 and J is TRBJ2-3, with TRBD2 identical over 10 bases. The CDR3 is 19 residues long. J lost 2 bases, V lost 4 bases, and 16 bases had no gene match. Germline CDR1 is SGHRS and CDR2 is YFSETQ. The CDR3 loop is CASSTPQAAAGGPTDTQYF. The CDR3 region has the DNA TGCGCCAGCAGCACCCCACAGGCCGCAGCGGGGGGGCCCACAGATACGCAGTATTTT.

The sample holds a few counts of this clone. This chain uses TRBV11-2 with TRBJ2-1; 12 bases line up with TRBD1. The germline gives CDR1 SGHAT, CDR2 FQNNGV. With V trimmed by 4 bases and J by 6 bases, 7 bases remained unmatched. This CDR3 has 16 residues. CDR3 loop: CASSWRRDRGLNEQFF. CDR3 nucleotide sequence: TGTGCCAGCAGCTGGCGCCGGGACAGGGGGCTCAATGAGCAGTTCTTC. The full variable domain, with the rest looked up from reference TRBV11-2 and TRBJ2-1, is EAGVAQSPRYKIIEKRQSVAFWCNPISGHATLYWYQQILGQGPKLLIQFQNNGVVDDSQLPKDRFSAERLKGVDSTLKIQPAKLEDSAVYLCASSWRRDRGLNEQFFGPGTRLTVL.

This clone was seen more than once but under ten times. J is TRBJ2-7 and V is TRBV7-9; D ambiguous. The CDR3 is made up of 13 amino acids. Germline lookup yields CDR1 SEHNR and CDR2 FQNEAQ (reference sequence). The CDR3 here is CFFKQKAAYEQYF. DNA for the CDR3: TGTTTTTTCAAGCAGAAGGCGGCATACGAGCAGTACTTC.